These T cell receptor beta chains were read from a single sample in a study of blood T cell repertoires in COVID-19. Clones were sequenced by immunoSEQ multiplex PCR, and TCRdb holds only the in-frame ones, with some missing. The profile shows fewer than 200,000 clones, less than 90% of them singletons. Sequencing was carried out using peripheral blood. The source is a man between 70 and 80 years old with active or convalescent COVID-19. Each CDR3 is given with its conserved first and last residue. D genes are given only for firm matches.

d_gene: -; v_gene: TRBV30; j_gene: TRBJ2-6; CDR3aa: CAWNTVSGANVLTF
d_gene: -; v_gene: TRBV27; j_gene: TRBJ2-2; CDR3aa: CASRRNRPNTGELFF
d_gene: -; v_gene: TRBV10-2; j_gene: TRBJ2-7; CDR3aa: CASSEGDEQYF
d_gene: -; v_gene: TRBV7-2; j_gene: TRBJ1-2; CDR3aa: CASSLGGQTHNGYTF
d_gene: TRBD2; v_gene: TRBV28; j_gene: TRBJ2-7; CDR3aa: CASRTSLGSYEQYF
d_gene: TRBD1; v_gene: TRBV18; j_gene: TRBJ1-1; CDR3aa: CASSRTAGQGTNTEAFF
d_gene: -; v_gene: TRBV27; j_gene: TRBJ1-4; CDR3aa: CASSYSSNEKLFF
d_gene: -; v_gene: TRBV6-5; j_gene: TRBJ2-1; CDR3aa: CASSYSGLRSYNEQFF
d_gene: -; v_gene: TRBV12-3/TRBV12-4; j_gene: TRBJ1-6; CDR3aa: CASSPVSNSPLHF
d_gene: -; v_gene: TRBV4-3; j_gene: TRBJ2-7; CDR3aa: CASSQGGGGGYEQYF
d_gene: -; v_gene: TRBV11-2; j_gene: TRBJ2-2; CDR3aa: CASSLVRGANTGELFF
d_gene: -; v_gene: TRBV4-2; j_gene: TRBJ2-7; CDR3aa: CASSQATVYEQYF
d_gene: -; v_gene: TRBV3-1/TRBV3-2; j_gene: TRBJ1-1; CDR3aa: CASSQWASTGTEAFF
d_gene: -; v_gene: TRBV18; j_gene: TRBJ2-5; CDR3aa: CASSPPGRTDSPRETQYF
d_gene: -; v_gene: TRBV13; j_gene: TRBJ2-1; CDR3aa: CASSLDLLANRGEQFF
d_gene: TRBD2; v_gene: TRBV10-3; j_gene: TRBJ2-1; CDR3aa: CAISDPSLAGGLGEQFF
d_gene: -; v_gene: TRBV2; j_gene: TRBJ2-2; CDR3aa: CASSSDGGTGELFF
d_gene: TRBD2; v_gene: TRBV7-9; j_gene: TRBJ2-7; CDR3aa: CASSFIAGVDEQYF
d_gene: TRBD1; v_gene: TRBV4-1; j_gene: TRBJ1-1; CDR3aa: CASSQPNRGRNTEAFF
d_gene: TRBD1; v_gene: TRBV7-2; j_gene: TRBJ2-7; CDR3aa: CASSLAHPGQSYEQYF
d_gene: TRBD1; v_gene: TRBV19; j_gene: TRBJ1-2; CDR3aa: CASKGTATNYGYTF
d_gene: TRBD1; v_gene: TRBV3-1/TRBV3-2; j_gene: TRBJ1-1; CDR3aa: CASSQGPTGLNTEAFF
d_gene: -; v_gene: TRBV9; j_gene: TRBJ1-1; CDR3aa: CASSGGISYTEAFF
d_gene: -; v_gene: TRBV7-3; j_gene: TRBJ1-3; CDR3aa: CASSLTGTGNTIYF
d_gene: TRBD1; v_gene: TRBV11-2; j_gene: TRBJ2-1; CDR3aa: CASTRTGKSNNEQFF
d_gene: -; v_gene: TRBV4-1; j_gene: TRBJ2-2; CDR3aa: CASSQAPTPNTGELFF
d_gene: -; v_gene: TRBV18; j_gene: TRBJ1-1; CDR3aa: CASSPQEGLWNTEAFF
d_gene: TRBD1; v_gene: TRBV28; j_gene: TRBJ1-4; CDR3aa: CASSHDRAGVEKLFF
d_gene: -; v_gene: TRBV19; j_gene: TRBJ2-7; CDR3aa: CASSIRGKRARYEQYF
d_gene: -; v_gene: TRBV7-2; j_gene: TRBJ1-3; CDR3aa: CASSLDYSGNTIYF
d_gene: TRBD1; v_gene: TRBV6-2/TRBV6-3; j_gene: TRBJ1-2; CDR3aa: CASSTPGTGNYGYTF
d_gene: -; v_gene: TRBV5-4; j_gene: TRBJ1-1; CDR3aa: CASSSSHGIFAFF
d_gene: TRBD2; v_gene: TRBV2; j_gene: TRBJ2-3; CDR3aa: CASSPGLGYYTQYF
d_gene: TRBD2; v_gene: TRBV10-1; j_gene: TRBJ2-1; CDR3aa: CASRLTGTSGYNEQFF
d_gene: -; v_gene: TRBV19; j_gene: TRBJ2-6; CDR3aa: CASSMAVSGANVLTF
d_gene: TRBD1; v_gene: TRBV10-3; j_gene: TRBJ2-7; CDR3aa: CAISETGTGTYEQYF
d_gene: TRBD1; v_gene: TRBV2; j_gene: TRBJ1-1; CDR3aa: CASSPTGGKAEAFF
d_gene: -; v_gene: TRBV7-2; j_gene: TRBJ1-4; CDR3aa: CASSLDIEKLFF
d_gene: TRBD1; v_gene: TRBV25-1; j_gene: TRBJ2-2; CDR3aa: CASSDRGTGVTGELFF
d_gene: -; v_gene: TRBV7-3; j_gene: TRBJ2-5; CDR3aa: CASSLGAGKTQYF
d_gene: -; v_gene: TRBV18; j_gene: TRBJ2-1; CDR3aa: CASSSNGQAYNEQFF
d_gene: -; v_gene: TRBV18; j_gene: TRBJ2-4; CDR3aa: CASSERQDLNIQYF
d_gene: -; v_gene: TRBV28; j_gene: TRBJ1-1; CDR3aa: CASSKKGMNTEAFF
d_gene: -; v_gene: TRBV6-1; j_gene: TRBJ2-5; CDR3aa: CASSERVGWYQETQYF
d_gene: -; v_gene: TRBV12-3/TRBV12-4; j_gene: TRBJ2-7; CDR3aa: CASSLNTHYEQYF
d_gene: -; v_gene: TRBV29-1; j_gene: TRBJ1-1; CDR3aa: CSVGQTQNTEAFF
d_gene: -; v_gene: TRBV19; j_gene: TRBJ2-3; CDR3aa: CASSLRVLRRADTQYF
d_gene: TRBD2; v_gene: TRBV9; j_gene: TRBJ2-3; CDR3aa: CASSVGAGATDTQYF
d_gene: TRBD1; v_gene: TRBV7-2; j_gene: TRBJ1-6; CDR3aa: CASSLLQGVNSPLHF
d_gene: -; v_gene: TRBV6-5; j_gene: TRBJ1-1; CDR3aa: CASSYTLNTEAFF
d_gene: -; v_gene: TRBV28; j_gene: TRBJ2-5; CDR3aa: CASSGKTGVRSQYF
d_gene: -; v_gene: TRBV12-3/TRBV12-4; j_gene: TRBJ1-4; CDR3aa: CASSSAVVGKLFF
d_gene: TRBD1; v_gene: TRBV15; j_gene: TRBJ1-5; CDR3aa: CATSKTGVNTQPQHF
d_gene: -; v_gene: TRBV5-1; j_gene: TRBJ1-6; CDR3aa: CASSLVPGVGNSPLHF
d_gene: -; v_gene: TRBV5-1; j_gene: TRBJ2-5; CDR3aa: CASSPAQGGETQYF
d_gene: -; v_gene: TRBV19; j_gene: TRBJ2-7; CDR3aa: CATARAGSYEQYF
d_gene: TRBD2; v_gene: TRBV28; j_gene: TRBJ2-2; CDR3aa: CASKGLAGEAPGELFF
d_gene: -; v_gene: TRBV7-2; j_gene: TRBJ1-6; CDR3aa: CASSFWGDSPLHF
d_gene: TRBD1; v_gene: TRBV9; j_gene: TRBJ1-2; CDR3aa: CASSDGQGDNYGYTF
d_gene: -; v_gene: TRBV4-3; j_gene: TRBJ2-2; CDR3aa: CASSQPARGTGELFF